Presented here are 18 T cell receptor beta chains from one specimen sequenced in a study of cytomegalovirus exposure and HLA in healthy donors. With 60 Vbeta and 13 Jbeta primers, the PCR was carried out. TCRdb's table, derived via immunoSEQ multiplex PCR, lists solely in-frame clones and lacks some. The sample records fewer than 100,000 clones, 69% being singletons. Material: PBMCs. These receptors came from a female donor in good health and CMV-seronegative.

The J gene is TRBJ1-1, the V gene TRBV28; the D is unclear. Looked up from germline, CDR1 is MDHEN and CDR2 is SYDVKM. The CDR3 covers 15 residues. The ends were cut back, 3 bases at V and 4 bases at J, with 15 bases in the middle. CDR3 sequence reads: CASSLMVEEGTEAFF. The CDR3 nucleotides are TGTGCCAGCAGTTTGATGGTCGAAGAGGGCACTGAAGCTTTCTTT.

The chain couples TRBV6-5 to TRBJ2-7; TRBD2 might be the D (5 bases). V dropped 0 bases and J dropped 2 bases, with 11 bases sitting between them. In germline, CDR1 is MNHEY, CDR2 SVGAGI. The CDR3 is made up of 15 amino acids. CDR3 bases: TGTGCCAGCAGTTACTCGACGGGGATAACCTACGAGCAGTACTTC. Translated, it gives CASSYSTGITYEQYF.

The V call is TRBV10-3, the J call TRBJ1-2; a possible D gene is TRBD1 (5 bases). This CDR3 comprises 13 residues. V dropped 7 bases and J dropped 0 bases, with 9 bases sitting between them. CDR1 is ENHRY and CDR2 is SYGVKD in the germline V gene. The CDR3 protein is CAIKSTANYGYTF. The DNA for the CDR3 is TGTGCCATCAAGTCGACAGCTAACTATGGCTACACCTTC.

J is TRBJ1-2 and V is TRBV4-1; 11 bases line up with TRBD1. With 8 bases clipped from V and 2 bases from J, the junction kept 7 bases outside the gene matches. CDR3 length: 15 amino acids. CDR1 and CDR2 from the germline V gene are MGHRA and YSYEKL. DNA of the CDR3: TGCGCCAGCCGACCCCGGACAGGGGGCAACTATGGCTACACCTTC. Protein: CASRPRTGGNYGYTF.

The rearrangement uses TRBV15 and TRBJ2-7; D is ambiguous. Per germline, CDR1 LNHNV and CDR2 YYDKDF (reference sequence). The V end lost 5 bases, the J end lost 3 bases, and 11 bases lay between the germline ends. There are 13 residues in the CDR3. CDR3 coding DNA: TGTGCCACCAGCTTCGCGCCGCTCTACGAGCAGTACTTC. It encodes CATSFAPLYEQYF.

The V and J genes are TRBV5-4 and TRBJ1-1; the D gene is possibly TRBD1 (6 bases). The CDR3 length is 12 residues. V was clipped by 2 bases and J by 10 bases, with 12 bases between them. The germline V gene encodes CDR1 SGHNT and CDR2 YYREEE (reference sequence). CDR3 nucleotides: TGTGCCAGCAGCTTAACAGGGCTCGGAGCTTTCTTT. It encodes CASSLTGLGAFF. The entire variable domain, with the rest obtained from reference TRBV5-4 and TRBJ1-1, is as follows: ETGVTQSPTHLIKTRGQQVTLRCSSQSGHNTVSWYQQALGQGPQFIFQYYREEENGRGNFPPRFSGLQFPNYSSELNVNALELDDSALYLCASSLTGLGAFFGQGTRLTVV.

The chain links TRBV6-5 to TRBJ2-1, with TRBD2 matching 8 bases. Trimming removed 6 bases from V and 7 bases from J; junction bases left unmatched: 8. CDR1 and CDR2 from the germline V gene are MNHEY and SVGAGI. The CDR3 extends over 14 amino acids. CDR3 bases: TGTGCCAGCAGGAGACTAGCGTTTGATAATGAGCAGTTCTTC. Its protein product is CASRRLAFDNEQFF.

This chain joins TRBV6-5 and TRBJ2-3; D gene unclear. This CDR3 is 12 amino acids long. The V gene lost 6 bases and the J gene lost 4 bases, with 8 bases spanning the gap. Germline V CDR1 and CDR2: MNHEY, SVGAGI. CDR3 DNA sequence: TGTGCCAGCAGCGGCGAGGCAGATACGCAGTATTTT. This sequence encodes CASSGEADTQYF.

The genes are TRBV7-9 and TRBJ1-1, with 11 bases aligning to TRBD1. The CDR3 has 16 residues. Trimming cost V 3 bases and J 4 bases; bases outside gene matches: 7. The V gene's germline CDR1 is SEHNR and CDR2 FQNEAQ (reference sequence). In nucleotides, the CDR3 is TGTGCCAGCAGCTTCGGGACAGGGGGTTTTGGCACTGAAGCTTTCTTT. Protein sequence: CASSFGTGGFGTEAFF.

The chain carries TRBV28 and TRBJ1-2, with 7 bases matching TRBD1. Germline loops: CDR1 MDHEN, CDR2 SYDVKM. The CDR3 has 14 residues. The junction had 8 bases not matched to a gene; V was cut back by 6 bases and J by 4 bases. In DNA, the CDR3 is TGTGCCAGCAGCCCTGGACAGGAGGGCTATGGCTACACCTTC. Translated: CASSPGQEGYGYTF.

The rearrangement links TRBV18 to TRBJ1-1; a weak D match, TRBD1 (5 bases). V was pared by 3 bases and J by 3 bases, with 14 bases between. The germline gives CDR1 KGHSH, CDR2 LQKENI. The CDR3 is made up of 15 amino acids. This CDR3 is CASSPQYTGDTEAFF. CDR3 DNA sequence: TGTGCCAGCTCACCCCAGTATACGGGGGACACTGAAGCTTTCTTT. Based on the CDR3 plus reference TRBV18 and TRBJ1-1, the full variable domain is NAGVMQNPRHLVRRRGQEARLRCSPMKGHSHVYWYRQLPEEGLKFMVYLQKENIIDESGMPKERFSAEFPKEGPSILRIQQVVRGDSAAYFCASSPQYTGDTEAFFGQGTRLTVV.

The chain is built from TRBV7-3 and TRBJ2-1, with a tentative D call TRBD2 (5 bases). The CDR3 sequence is 14 residues long. V lost 4 bases, J lost 7 bases, and 14 bases lay in between. Germline CDR1 and CDR2: SGHTA and FQGTGA. Written as DNA, the CDR3 is TGTGCCAGCAGCTCAGCGGCCATGGAAAATGAGCAGTTCTTC. It encodes CASSSAAMENEQFF.

The J gene is TRBJ2-2, the V gene TRBV28; TRBD1 might be the D (6 bases). The V gene's germline CDR1 is MDHEN and CDR2 SYDVKM. The CDR3 extends over 15 amino acids. V was pared by 3 bases and J by 0 bases, with 8 bases between. CDR3 residues: CASSLGDTNTGELFF. CDR3 bases: TGTGCCAGCAGTTTGGGGGACACGAACACCGGGGAGCTGTTTTTT.

A single count supports this clone. CDR3 sequence reads: CASSLAPRYNEQFF. In DNA form, the CDR3 reads TGCGCCAGCAGCCTGGCCCCCAGGTACAATGAGCAGTTCTTC. The chain links TRBV5-1 to TRBJ2-1; D gene uncertain. Trimming shortened V by 4 bases and J by 4 bases, and 12 bases separated the two germline ends. The CDR3 contains 14 residues. Looked up from germline, CDR1 is SGHRS and CDR2 is YFSETQ. The full variable domain, rest sourced from reference TRBV5-1 and TRBJ2-1, is KAGVTQTPRYLIKTRGQQVTLSCSPISGHRSVSWYQQTPGQGLQFLFEYFSETQRNKGNFPGRFSGRQFSNSRSEMNVSTLELGDSALYLCASSLAPRYNEQFFGPGTRLTVL.

This sequence joins TRBV14 and TRBJ2-5, with 7 bases matching TRBD2. Germline-derived CDR1 and CDR2 are SGHDN and FVKESK. Trimming at V came to 4 bases and at J to 3 bases, leaving 11 bases not matched to a gene. This CDR3 has 16 residues. The CDR3 loop is CASSLIGAGVEETQYF. The CDR3 DNA reads TGTGCCAGCAGCCTTATAGGGGCGGGAGTGGAAGAGACCCAGTACTTC.

About this clone: The conserved phenylalanine or tryptophan is not found at the CDR3 terminus, so this likely reflects a read error. V is TRBV25-1 and J is TRBJ1-2, with a possible D match to TRBD1 (6 bases). Per the germline V gene, CDR1 is MGHDK and CDR2 is SYGVNS. The CDR3 contains 14 residues. Deletions cut 8 bases from V and 5 bases from J, with 18 bases between. The chain's CDR3 is CASFTGYPGYGYTL. The CDR3 nucleotides are TGTGCCAGCTTTACAGGGTACCCCGGGTATGGCTACACCCTC.

This chain links TRBV6-1 with TRBJ1-2, with TRBD1 identical over 7 bases. This CDR3 contains 15 residues. Germline values: CDR1 MNHNS, CDR2 SASEGT. Germline trimming cut 5 bases from V and 2 bases from J; bases unmatched to any gene: 8. The CDR3 DNA reads as TGTGCCAGCAGTCCCAGGGACAGTTCAAACTATGGCTACACCTTC. This codes for CASSPRDSSNYGYTF.

This clone appeared a few times. The DNA for the CDR3 is TGTGCCAGCAGTGACCCGGCCGCCGCGGGAAACATTCAGTACTTC. As protein: CASSDPAAAGNIQYF. V usage is TRBV25-1 and J usage is TRBJ2-4, with D possibly being TRBD2 (5 bases). Germline V gives CDR1 MGHDK, CDR2 SYGVNS. This CDR3 has 15 residues. Trimming left V 3 bases short and J 6 bases short, with 15 bases between.